This passage covers 7 T cell receptor beta chains from one sample sequenced in a study of early T cells in non-severe SARS-CoV-2 infection. TCRdb called the 5' RACE reads again in MiXCR, with one record for every CDR3 protein. The sample comprises about 98,000 distinct CDR3 sequences, more than 9.5% of which are singletons, and roughly 5% rests with the top ten. The sample comprised whole blood. These receptor sequences come from an adult who was a healthcare worker with PCR-confirmed SARS-CoV-2 infection or an uninfected control (not recorded which).

This chain joins TRBV5-1 and TRBJ2-3; 11 bases map to TRBD2. The length of the CDR3 is 16 residues. Germline CDR1 reads SGHRS; CDR2 reads YFSETQ. The V and J ends lost 6 bases and 2 bases, in that order; junction bases with no gene match: 8. The CDR3 coding sequence is TGCGCCAGCACTTACGATAGCGGGGGGGCCACAGATACGCAGTATTTT. Encoded protein: CASTYDSGGATDTQYF. The full variable domain, with the rest looked up from reference TRBV5-1 and TRBJ2-3, is KAGVTQTPRYLIKTRGQQVTLSCSPISGHRSVSWYQQTPGQGLQFLFEYFSETQRNKGNFPGRFSGRQFSNSRSEMNVSTLELGDSALYLCASTYDSGGATDTQYFGPGTRLTVL.

This clonotype was seen ten or more times. V gene TRBV7-2 combines with J gene TRBJ2-1, with 10 bases matching TRBD1. There are 14 residues in the CDR3. CDR1 is SGHTA and CDR2 is FQGNSA in the germline V gene. V gave up 5 bases and J gave up 9 bases; unmatched junction bases: 7. CDR3 sequence (DNA): TGTGCCAGCAGCCAAACGACAGGGGGCACTGAGCAGTTCTTC. It is translated as CASSQTTGGTEQFF.

In its sample, this clonotype was seen a few times. The chain carries TRBV4-1 and TRBJ1-4; D gene unclear. This CDR3 contains 12 residues. V lost 4 bases and J 8 bases, leaving 8 bases between the germline ends. Germline values: CDR1 MGHRA, CDR2 YSYEKL. This CDR3 reads CASSPVYEKLFF. Here the CDR3 DNA reads TGCGCCAGCAGCCCCGTTTACGAAAAACTGTTTTTT.

V gene TRBV5-1 combines with J gene TRBJ2-7, with TRBD2 matching over 12 bases. V lost 0 bases, J lost 0 bases, and 4 bases stayed unmatched. The CDR3 is made up of 17 amino acids. Looked up from germline, CDR1 is SGHRS and CDR2 is YFSETQ. CDR3 sequence reads: CASSLGLAGAFSYEQYF. Here the CDR3 DNA reads TGCGCCAGCAGCTTGGGACTAGCGGGGGCCTTCTCCTACGAGCAGTACTTC.

There are many counts of this clonotype. V usage is TRBV11-2 and J usage is TRBJ1-1; TRBD1 aligns across 9 bases. The CDR3 spans 13 residues. The germline V gene has CDR1 SGHAT and CDR2 FQNNGV. V was clipped by 5 bases and J by 5 bases; unmatched bases: 3. CDR3 DNA: TGTGCCAGCAGCCCTGGGACAGGGACTGAAGCTTTCTTT. Translation gives CASSPGTGTEAFF.

The chain employs TRBV6-5 and TRBJ2-7; D perhaps matches TRBD1 (6 bases). This CDR3 is built from 14 residues. V was pared by 2 bases and J by 1 base, with 9 bases between. From germline, CDR1 is MNHEY and CDR2 SVGAGI. The chain's CDR3 is CASSYTGQSYEQYF. Written as DNA, the CDR3 is TGTGCCAGCAGTTACACAGGACAGTCCTACGAGCAGTACTTC.

This clonotype was recorded at least ten times. This CDR3 is CASSRLAGSYEQYF. The DNA of the CDR3 is TGTGCCAGCAGCCGTTTGGCGGGGAGCTACGAGCAGTACTTC. This chain uses TRBV6-6 with TRBJ2-7; possible D gene TRBD2, 6 bases. The CDR3 length is 14 residues. In germline, CDR1 is MNHNY, CDR2 SVGAGI (reference sequence). Trimming left V 6 bases short and J 3 bases short, with 15 bases between.